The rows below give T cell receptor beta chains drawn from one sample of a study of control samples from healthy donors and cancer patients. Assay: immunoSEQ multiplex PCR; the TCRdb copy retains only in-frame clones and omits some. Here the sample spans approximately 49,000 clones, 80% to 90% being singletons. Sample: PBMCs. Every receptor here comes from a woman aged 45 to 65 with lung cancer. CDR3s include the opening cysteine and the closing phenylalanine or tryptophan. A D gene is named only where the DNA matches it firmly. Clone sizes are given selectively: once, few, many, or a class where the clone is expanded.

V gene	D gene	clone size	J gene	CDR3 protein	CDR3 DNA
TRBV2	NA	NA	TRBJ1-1	CASNRHSNTEAFF	TGTGCCAGCAATAGACATTCGAACACTGAAGCTTTCTTT
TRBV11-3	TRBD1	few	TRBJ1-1	CASSSGTGGPMNTEAFF	TGTGCCAGCAGCTCTGGGACAGGGGGACCTATGAACACTGAAGCTTTCTTT
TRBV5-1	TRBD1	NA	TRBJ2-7	CASSTGQGSYEQYF	TGCGCCAGCAGCACCGGACAGGGTTCCTACGAGCAGTACTTC
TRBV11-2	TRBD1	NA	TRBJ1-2	CASSWGQGHGYTF	TGTGCCAGCAGCTGGGGACAGGGGCATGGCTACACCTTC
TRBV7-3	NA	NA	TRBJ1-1	CASSSGLMNTEAFF	TGTGCCAGCAGCTCGGGTCTCATGAACACTGAAGCTTTCTTT
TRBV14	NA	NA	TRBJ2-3	CASSQDTTVDTQYF	TGTGCCAGCAGCCAAGACACGACCGTAGATACGCAGTATTTT
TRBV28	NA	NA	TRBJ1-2	CASSLRYRVGGVDGYTF	TGTGCCAGCAGTTTAAGGTACCGGGTAGGGGGTGTAGATGGCTACACCTTC
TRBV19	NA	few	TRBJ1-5	CASSERVRGNQPQHF	TGTGCCAGTAGTGAACGGGTCCGCGGCAATCAGCCCCAGCATTTT
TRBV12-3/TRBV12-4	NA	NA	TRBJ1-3	CAIDSRSGNTIYF	TGTGCCATCGACAGTCGCTCTGGAAACACCATATATTTT
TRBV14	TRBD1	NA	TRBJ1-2	CASSPGQLYGYTF	TGTGCCAGCAGCCCGGGACAGCTCTATGGCTACACCTTC
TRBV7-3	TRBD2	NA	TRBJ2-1	CASSPLAGDYNEQFF	TGTGCCAGCAGCCCCCTAGCGGGGGATTACAATGAGCAGTTCTTC
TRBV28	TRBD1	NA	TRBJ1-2	CASSRGQGLSGYTF	TGTGCCAGCAGTCGCGGACAGGGTTTGAGTGGCTACACCTTC
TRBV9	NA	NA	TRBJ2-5	CASSVGQLQETQYF	TGTGCCAGCAGCGTAGGACAGTTACAAGAGACCCAGTACTTC
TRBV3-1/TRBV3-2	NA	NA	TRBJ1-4	CASSQGGGTNEKLFF	TGTGCCAGCAGCCAAGGGGGGGGGACTAATGAAAAACTGTTTTTT
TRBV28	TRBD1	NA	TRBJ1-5	CASRRQGAIYQPQHF	TGTGCCAGCAGAAGACAGGGGGCGATTTATCAGCCCCAGCATTTT
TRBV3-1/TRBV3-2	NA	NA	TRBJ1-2	CASTQTVANYGYTF	TGTGCCAGCACCCAGACGGTAGCTAACTATGGCTACACCTTC
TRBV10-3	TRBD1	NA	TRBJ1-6	CAIRRTGDNSPLHF	TGTGCCATCAGACGGACAGGAGATAATTCACCCCTCCACTTT
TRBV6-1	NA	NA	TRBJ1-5	CASSEGGVGNQPQHF	TGTGCCAGCAGTGAAGGCGGGGTTGGCAATCAGCCCCAGCATTTT
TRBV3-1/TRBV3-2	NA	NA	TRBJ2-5	CASSQETQYF	TGTGCCAGCAGCCAAGAGACCCAGTACTTC
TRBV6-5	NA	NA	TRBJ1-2	CASTQSQTGNGYTF	TGTGCCAGCACTCAAAGTCAGACGGGGAATGGCTACACCTTC
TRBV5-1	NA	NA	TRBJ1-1	CASTKPGTATEAFF	TGCGCCAGCACAAAACCCGGGACCGCGACTGAAGCTTTCTTT
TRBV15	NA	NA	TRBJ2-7	CATSREGQGYEQYF	TGTGCCACCAGCAGAGAGGGCCAGGGCTACGAGCAGTACTTC
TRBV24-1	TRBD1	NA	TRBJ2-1	CATSDLSGGNGNEQFF	TGTGCCACCAGTGATTTGTCAGGGGGCAATGGCAATGAGCAGTTCTTC
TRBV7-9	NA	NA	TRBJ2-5	CASSSPDEKETQYF	TGTGCCAGCAGCTCGCCGGACGAAAAAGAGACCCAGTACTTC
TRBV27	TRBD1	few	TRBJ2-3	CASSTRTGGIVSDTQYF	TGTGCCAGCAGTACACGTACAGGGGGCATAGTCTCAGATACGCAGTATTTT
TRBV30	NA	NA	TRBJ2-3	CAWSESNGGTQYF	TGTGCCTGGAGTGAAAGCAACGGGGGTACGCAGTATTTT
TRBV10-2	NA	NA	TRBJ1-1	CASMGGGRAEAFF	TGCGCCAGCATGGGGGGCGGTAGGGCTGAAGCTTTCTTT
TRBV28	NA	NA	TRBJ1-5	CATRIGRGFDQPQHF	TGTGCCACTCGTATCGGCAGGGGATTTGATCAGCCCCAGCATTTT
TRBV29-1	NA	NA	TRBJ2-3	CSLQTREWDTQYF	TGCAGCCTCCAGACAAGAGAGTGGGATACGCAGTATTTT
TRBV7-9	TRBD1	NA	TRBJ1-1	CATSIQGGTEAFF	TGTGCCACCTCGATACAGGGGGGCACTGAAGCTTTCTTT
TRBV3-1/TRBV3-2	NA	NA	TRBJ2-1	CASSQVVGDEQFF	TGTGCCAGCAGCCAAGTGGTGGGCGATGAGCAGTTCTTC
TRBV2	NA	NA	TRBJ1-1	CASTSGQTNTEAFF	TGTGCCAGCACCTCAGGACAGACGAACACTGAAGCTTTCTTT
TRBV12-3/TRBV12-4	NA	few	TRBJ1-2	CASSFRQKYGYTF	TGTGCCAGCAGTTTCAGGCAGAAATATGGCTACACCTTC
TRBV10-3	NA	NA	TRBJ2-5	CAISELGGRETQYF	TGTGCCATCAGTGAGTTAGGAGGTAGAGAGACCCAGTACTTC
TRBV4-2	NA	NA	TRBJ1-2	CASSQEGGRGYTF	TGTGCCAGCAGCCAAGAGGGGGGGAGAGGCTACACCTTC
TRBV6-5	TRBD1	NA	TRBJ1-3	CATTQTGSSGNTIYF	TGTGCCACCACTCAGACAGGGTCTTCCGGAAACACCATATATTTT
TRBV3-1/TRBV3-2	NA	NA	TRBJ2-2	CASSQLGELFF	TGTGCCAGCAGCCAACTCGGGGAGCTGTTTTTT
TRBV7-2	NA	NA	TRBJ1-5	CASSLVVIGPQHF	TGTGCCAGCAGCTTAGTGGTTATAGGCCCCCAGCATTTT
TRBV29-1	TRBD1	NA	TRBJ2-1	CSVGGTGGNNEQFF	TGCAGCGTAGGGGGGACAGGGGGAAACAATGAGCAGTTCTTC
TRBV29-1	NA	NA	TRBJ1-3	CSVGEVSGNTIYF	TGCAGCGTTGGAGAGGTATCTGGAAACACCATATATTTT
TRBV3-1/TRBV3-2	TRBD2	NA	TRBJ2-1	CASSPSGGAGNEQFF	TGTGCCAGCAGCCCTAGCGGGGGGGCCGGCAATGAGCAGTTCTTC
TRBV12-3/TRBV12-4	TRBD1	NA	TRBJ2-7	CASSGTGPYEQYF	TGTGCCAGCAGTGGGACAGGGCCCTACGAGCAGTACTTC
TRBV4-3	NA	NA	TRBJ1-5	CASSQEGESNQPQHF	TGCGCCAGCAGCCAAGAGGGGGAGAGCAATCAGCCCCAGCATTTT
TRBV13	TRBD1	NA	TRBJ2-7	CASSLARSGQGGNVDLYEQYF	TGTGCCAGCAGCTTAGCCCGGTCGGGACAGGGGGGAAACGTCGATCTCTACGAGCAGTACTTC
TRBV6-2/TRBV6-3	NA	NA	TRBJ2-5	CASSVTRDTSEDIQYF	TGTGCCAGCAGTGTAACCCGGGACACCTCCGAAGATATCCAGTACTTC
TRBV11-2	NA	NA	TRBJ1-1	CASSWTPNTEAFF	TGTGCCAGCAGCTGGACACCTAACACTGAAGCTTTCTTT
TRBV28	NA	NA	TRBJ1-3	CASITGSPRNTIYF	TGTGCCAGCATTACCGGGTCGCCTCGAAACACCATATATTTT